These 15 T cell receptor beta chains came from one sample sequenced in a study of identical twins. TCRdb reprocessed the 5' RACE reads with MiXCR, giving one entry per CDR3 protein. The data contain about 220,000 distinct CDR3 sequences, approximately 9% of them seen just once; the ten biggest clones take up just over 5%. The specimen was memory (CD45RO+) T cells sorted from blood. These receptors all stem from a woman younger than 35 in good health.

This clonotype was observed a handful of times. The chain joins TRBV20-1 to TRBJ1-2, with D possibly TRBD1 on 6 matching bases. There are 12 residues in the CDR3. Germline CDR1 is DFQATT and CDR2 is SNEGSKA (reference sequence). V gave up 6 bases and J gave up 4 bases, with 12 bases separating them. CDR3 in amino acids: CSAIGQTYGYTF. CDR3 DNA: TGCAGTGCGATTGGACAGACCTATGGCTACACCTTC.

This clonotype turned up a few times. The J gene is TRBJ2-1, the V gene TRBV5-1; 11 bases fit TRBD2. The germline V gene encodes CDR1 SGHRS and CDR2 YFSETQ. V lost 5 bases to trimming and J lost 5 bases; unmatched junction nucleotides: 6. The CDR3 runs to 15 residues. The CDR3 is CASRYGTSGNNEQFF. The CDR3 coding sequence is TGCGCCAGCAGGTACGGGACTAGCGGAAACAATGAGCAGTTCTTC.

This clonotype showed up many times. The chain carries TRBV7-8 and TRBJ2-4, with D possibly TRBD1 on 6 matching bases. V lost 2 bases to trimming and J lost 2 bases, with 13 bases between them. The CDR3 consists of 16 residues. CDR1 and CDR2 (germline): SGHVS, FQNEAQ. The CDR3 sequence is CASSLYEGETKNIQYF. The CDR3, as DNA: TGTGCCAGCAGCTTATATGAGGGGGAGACCAAAAACATTCAGTACTTC.

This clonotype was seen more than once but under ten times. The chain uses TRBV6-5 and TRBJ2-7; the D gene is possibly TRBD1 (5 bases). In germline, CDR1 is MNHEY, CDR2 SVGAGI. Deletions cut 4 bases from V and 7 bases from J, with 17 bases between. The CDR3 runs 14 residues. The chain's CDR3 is CASSLTVRGEEQYF. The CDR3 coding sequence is TGTGCCAGCAGTTTGACAGTGCGAGGAGAAGAGCAGTACTTC.

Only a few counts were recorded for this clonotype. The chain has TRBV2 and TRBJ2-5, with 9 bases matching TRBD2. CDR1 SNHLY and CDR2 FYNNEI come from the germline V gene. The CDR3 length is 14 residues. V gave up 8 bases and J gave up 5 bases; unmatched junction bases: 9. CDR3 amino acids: CASSPSGIRETQYF. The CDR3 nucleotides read TGTGCCAGCTCTCCTAGCGGGATAAGGGAGACCCAGTACTTC.

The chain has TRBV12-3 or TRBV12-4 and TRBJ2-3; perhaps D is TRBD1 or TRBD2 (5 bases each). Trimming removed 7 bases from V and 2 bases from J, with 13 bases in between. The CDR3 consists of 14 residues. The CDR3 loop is CASITGAFTDTQYF. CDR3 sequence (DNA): TGTGCCAGCATCACCGGGGCCTTCACAGATACGCAGTATTTT.

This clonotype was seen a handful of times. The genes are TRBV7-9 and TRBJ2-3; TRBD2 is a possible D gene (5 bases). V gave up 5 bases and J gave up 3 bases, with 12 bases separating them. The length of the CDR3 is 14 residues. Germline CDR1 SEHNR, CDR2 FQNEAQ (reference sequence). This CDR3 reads CASSPWPGTDTQYF. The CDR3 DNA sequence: TGTGCCAGCAGCCCCTGGCCGGGAACAGATACGCAGTATTTT. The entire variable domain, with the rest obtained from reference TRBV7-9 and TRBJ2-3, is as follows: DTGVSQNPRHKITKRGQNVTFRCDPISEHNRLYWYRQTLGQGPEFLTYFQNEAQLEKSRLLSDRFSAERPKGSFSTLEIQRTEQGDSAMYLCASSPWPGTDTQYFGPGTRLTVL.

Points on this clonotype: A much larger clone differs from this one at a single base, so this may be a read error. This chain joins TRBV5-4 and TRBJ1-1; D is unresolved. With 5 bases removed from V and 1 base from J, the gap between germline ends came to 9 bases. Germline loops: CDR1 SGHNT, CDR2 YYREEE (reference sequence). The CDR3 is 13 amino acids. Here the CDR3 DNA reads TGTGCCAGCAGTCAAAAGGGGAACACTGAAGCTTTCTTT. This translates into CASSQKGNTEAFF.

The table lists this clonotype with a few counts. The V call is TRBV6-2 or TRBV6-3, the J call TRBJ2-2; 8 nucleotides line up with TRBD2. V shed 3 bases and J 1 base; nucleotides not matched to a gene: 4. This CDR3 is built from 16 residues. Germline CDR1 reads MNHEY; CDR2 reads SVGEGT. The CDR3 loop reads CASSYYTSGNTGELFF. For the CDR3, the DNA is TGTGCCAGCAGTTATTATACTAGCGGGAACACCGGGGAGCTGTTTTTT.

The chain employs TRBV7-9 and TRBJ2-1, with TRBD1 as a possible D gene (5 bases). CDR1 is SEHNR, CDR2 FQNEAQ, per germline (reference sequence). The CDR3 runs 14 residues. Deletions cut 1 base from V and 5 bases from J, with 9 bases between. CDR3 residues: CASSLVLGDNEQFF. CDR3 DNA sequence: TGTGCCAGCAGCTTAGTTCTAGGGGACAATGAGCAGTTCTTC. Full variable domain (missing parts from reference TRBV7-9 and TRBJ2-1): DTGVSQNPRHKITKRGQNVTFRCDPISEHNRLYWYRQTLGQGPEFLTYFQNEAQLEKSRLLSDRFSAERPKGSFSTLEIQRTEQGDSAMYLCASSLVLGDNEQFFGPGTRLTVL.

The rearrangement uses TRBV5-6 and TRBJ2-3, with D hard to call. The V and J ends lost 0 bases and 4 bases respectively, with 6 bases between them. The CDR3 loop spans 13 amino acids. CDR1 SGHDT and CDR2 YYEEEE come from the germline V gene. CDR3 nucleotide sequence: TGTGCCAGCAGCTTGGGGTTCGCAGATACGCAGTATTTT. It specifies CASSLGFADTQYF.

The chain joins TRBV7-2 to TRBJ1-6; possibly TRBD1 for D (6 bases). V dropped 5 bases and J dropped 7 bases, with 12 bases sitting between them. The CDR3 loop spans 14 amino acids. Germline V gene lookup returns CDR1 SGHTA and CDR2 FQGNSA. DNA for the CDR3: TGTGCCAGCAGCATAACAGGGCAGAATTCACCCCTCCACTTT. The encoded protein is CASSITGQNSPLHF. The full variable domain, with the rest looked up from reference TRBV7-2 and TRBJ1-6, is GAGVSQSPSNKVTEKGKDVELRCDPISGHTALYWYRQSLGQGLEFLIYFQGNSAPDKSGLPSDRFSAERTGGSVSTLTIQRTQQEDSAVYLCASSITGQNSPLHFGNGTRLTVT.

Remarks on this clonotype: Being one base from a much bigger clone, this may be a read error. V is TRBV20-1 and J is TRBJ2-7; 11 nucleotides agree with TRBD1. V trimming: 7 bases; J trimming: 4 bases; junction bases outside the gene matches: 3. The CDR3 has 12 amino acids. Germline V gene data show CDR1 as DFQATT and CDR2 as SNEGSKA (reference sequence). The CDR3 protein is CSEGDRGYEQYF. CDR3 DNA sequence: TGCAGTGAGGGGGACAGGGGGTACGAGCAGTACTTC.

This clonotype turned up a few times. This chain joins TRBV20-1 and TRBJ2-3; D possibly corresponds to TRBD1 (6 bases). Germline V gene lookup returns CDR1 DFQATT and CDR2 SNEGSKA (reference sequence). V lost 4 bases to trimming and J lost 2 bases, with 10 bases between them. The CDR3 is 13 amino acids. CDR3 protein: CSAKDSFTDTQYF. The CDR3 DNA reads TGCAGTGCTAAGGACAGCTTCACAGATACGCAGTATTTT.

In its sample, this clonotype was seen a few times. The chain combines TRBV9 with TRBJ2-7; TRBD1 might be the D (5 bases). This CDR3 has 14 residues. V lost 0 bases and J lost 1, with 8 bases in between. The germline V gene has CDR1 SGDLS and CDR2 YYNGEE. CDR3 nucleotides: TGTGCCAGCAGCGTAGCGGCAGGGTCCTACGAGCAGTACTTC. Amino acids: CASSVAAGSYEQYF.